A single sample is the source of the 30 T cell receptor beta chains below, sequenced in a study of blood T cell repertoires in COVID-19. The assay was immunoSEQ multiplex PCR, and TCRdb's table has in-frame clones only and misses some. The sample includes around 320,000 clones, over 75% of them seen just once. Sequenced: peripheral blood. The receptors here all came from a human donor in a cohort sampled during active COVID-19.

CDR3 sequence: CASSEHSNSPLHF. The CDR3 DNA is TGTGCCAGCAGTGAACACAGTAATTCACCCCTCCACTTT. V usage is TRBV6-1 and J usage is TRBJ1-6; D call uncertain. The germline V gene encodes CDR1 MNHNS and CDR2 SASEGT. This CDR3 is built from 13 residues. The V end was cut by 2 bases, the J end by 6 bases, with 5 bases between.

The V gene is TRBV29-1, the J gene TRBJ1-2; 11 positions match TRBD1. Trimming cost V 3 bases and J 7 bases; bases outside gene matches: 10. CDR1 SQVTM and CDR2 ANQGSEA come from the germline V gene. The CDR3 totals 15 residues. The CDR3 DNA follows: TGCAGCGTTGATATCCATTGGGACAGGGGGTTTGGCTACACCTTC. Translating it yields CSVDIHWDRGFGYTF.

V is TRBV20-1 and J is TRBJ2-3; TRBD2 matches 10 bases. CDR3 size: 15 residues. Germline values: CDR1 DFQATT, CDR2 SNEGSKA (reference sequence). V trimming: 3 bases; J trimming: 7 bases; junction bases outside the gene matches: 10. This CDR3 is CSASVQAGGPYTQYF. The CDR3 DNA reads TGCAGTGCTAGTGTTCAAGCGGGGGGGCCATATACGCAGTATTTT.

The chain employs TRBV6-5 and TRBJ1-2; 7 bases line up with TRBD1. CDR3 length: 11 residues. Germline V lookup: CDR1 MNHEY, CDR2 SVGAGI. V lost 7 bases and J lost 7; bases outside the gene matches: 3. The CDR3 loop reads CASIGGSGYTF. The CDR3 DNA sequence: TGTGCCAGCATAGGGGGCTCTGGCTACACCTTC.

The chain carries TRBV10-3 and TRBJ2-3; D may be TRBD2 (6 bases). Trimming shortened V by 5 bases and J by 8 bases, and 17 bases separated the two germline ends. Germline CDR1 and CDR2: ENHRY and SYGVKD. The CDR3 runs 14 residues. CDR3 sequence (DNA): TGTGCCATCAGTCCAGGAACTAGCATCGGTACGCAGTATTTT. Translated: CAISPGTSIGTQYF.

The rearrangement uses TRBV4-2 and TRBJ2-1, with D perhaps TRBD1 (5 bases). V lost 6 bases and J 7 bases, leaving 16 bases between the germline ends. This CDR3 spans 14 amino acids. In germline, CDR1 is LGHNA, CDR2 YNFKEQ. The chain's CDR3 is CASSLDSSWNEQFF. Written as DNA, the CDR3 is TGTGCCAGCAGTCTCGACAGTTCTTGGAATGAGCAGTTCTTC.

The CDR3 loop is CASSFGVQNTGELFF. CDR3 DNA: TGTGCCAGCAGCTTCGGGGTACAGAACACCGGGGAGCTGTTTTTT. This chain joins TRBV7-3 and TRBJ2-2; a possible D gene is TRBD2 (5 bases). CDR3 length equals 15 residues. V was trimmed by 3 bases and J by 1 base, leaving 9 bases between them. The germline V gene encodes CDR1 SGHTA and CDR2 FQGTGA.

V gene TRBV4-2 combines with J gene TRBJ2-2; D not resolved. Trimming pared 1 base from V and 8 bases from J, leaving 14 bases between. Looked up from germline, CDR1 is LGHNA and CDR2 is YNFKEQ. CDR3 length equals 15 residues. The CDR3 region has the DNA TGTGCCAGCAGCCAAGGGATGGCTACCGGGGGGGAGCTGTTTTTT. Its protein is CASSQGMATGGELFF.

This chain connects TRBV11-2 to TRBJ2-2, with D perhaps matching TRBD2 (5 bases). The V gene lost 9 bases and the J gene lost 5 bases, with 16 bases spanning the gap. The CDR3 has 14 amino acids. Germline V gene data show CDR1 as SGHAT and CDR2 as FQNNGV. CDR3 amino acids: CASRRVGSTGELFF. CDR3 sequence (DNA): TGTGCCAGTCGGCGGGTGGGGAGTACCGGGGAGCTGTTTTTT.

Regarding this clone: The sample contains more than one DNA sequence encoding this CDR3. The rearrangement links TRBV5-1 to TRBJ1-2, with TRBD1 identical over 10 bases. V was pared by 4 bases and J by 4 bases, with 4 bases of the junction left unmatched. CDR1 and CDR2 (germline): SGHRS, YFSETQ. CDR3 length: 14 amino acids. CDR3 protein: CASSAGQGLYGYTF. In DNA, the CDR3 is TGCGCCAGCAGCGCGGGACAGGGGCTCTATGGCTACACCTTC.

The DNA of the CDR3 is TGTGCCAGTAGTATAGAGGGGGCAGGGGCAGATACGCAGTATTTT. Its translation: CASSIEGAGADTQYF. This chain connects TRBV19 to TRBJ2-3, with TRBD1 as a possible D gene (6 bases). The length of the CDR3 is 15 residues. Trimming took 0 bases from V and 4 from J, leaving 11 bases between them. CDR1 LNHDA and CDR2 SQIVND come from the germline V gene (reference sequence).

V is TRBV7-9 and J is TRBJ2-7; D unclear. The germline V gene has CDR1 SEHNR and CDR2 FQNEAQ (reference sequence). V lost 0 bases, J lost 5 bases, and 2 bases lay in between. CDR3 length: 11 residues. The CDR3 nucleotides are TGTGCCAGCAGCTTAGCCAACGAGCAGTACTTC. This codes for CASSLANEQYF.

The chain has TRBV6-1 and TRBJ1-4; no reliable D call. The CDR3 totals 14 residues. Germline assignment: CDR1 MNHNS and CDR2 SASEGT. With 3 bases removed from V and 2 bases from J, the gap between germline ends came to 7 bases. The CDR3 spells CASSDRGTNEKLFF. The CDR3 coding sequence is TGTGCCAGCAGTGATCGAGGGACTAATGAAAAACTGTTTTTT.

This rearrangement joins TRBV20-1 to TRBJ1-1, with TRBD1 matching over 7 bases. In germline, CDR1 is DFQATT, CDR2 SNEGSKA (reference sequence). This CDR3 comprises 14 residues. V was pared by 3 bases and J by 1 base, with 5 bases of the junction left unmatched. CDR3 loop: CSASDRVKNTEAFF. CDR3 DNA sequence: TGCAGTGCTAGTGACAGGGTTAAGAACACTGAAGCTTTCTTT.

The rearrangement uses TRBV14 and TRBJ1-6, with D possibly TRBD1 on 5 matching bases. This CDR3 is built from 16 residues. The V gene lost 2 bases and the J gene lost 10 bases, with 18 bases spanning the gap. The germline gives CDR1 SGHDN, CDR2 FVKESK. The CDR3 is CASSQQRGGTGSPLHF. In DNA, the CDR3 is TGTGCCAGCAGCCAACAACGGGGAGGGACCGGATCACCCCTCCACTTT.

This chain uses TRBV19 with TRBJ2-7, with TRBD1 matching over 7 bases. This CDR3 has 14 residues. J was trimmed by 3 bases and V by 5 bases; bases with no gene match: 7. CDR1 is LNHDA, CDR2 SQIVND, per germline (reference sequence). The CDR3 reads CASSPRGTDYEQYF. CDR3 in DNA: TGTGCCAGTAGTCCCCGAGGGACAGACTACGAGCAGTACTTC. Filled out from reference TRBV19 and TRBJ2-7, the complete variable domain reads DGGITQSPKYLFRKEGQNVTLSCEQNLNHDAMYWYRQDPGQGLRLIYYSQIVNDFQKGDIAEGYSVSREKKESFPLTVTSAQKNPTAFYLCASSPRGTDYEQYFGPGTRLTVT.

This rearrangement joins TRBV10-3 to TRBJ2-3, with 7 nucleotides matching TRBD2. Per germline, CDR1 ENHRY and CDR2 SYGVKD. This CDR3 spans 15 amino acids. Trimming took 4 bases from V and 5 from J; bases not matched to a gene: 9. Here the CDR3 DNA reads TGTGCCATCAGTGGGAGGCGGGGGATTGAAGATACGCAGTATTTT. It encodes CAISGRRGIEDTQYF.

The chain carries TRBV4-2 and TRBJ2-3; D may be TRBD2 (6 bases). This CDR3 contains 16 residues. The ends were cut back, 0 bases at V and 2 bases at J, with 12 bases in the middle. CDR1 and CDR2 from the germline V gene are LGHNA and YNFKEQ. The CDR3 here is CASSQDQGGVTDTQYF. The CDR3 DNA reads TGTGCCAGCAGCCAAGATCAAGGCGGGGTCACAGATACGCAGTATTTT.

This chain joins TRBV2 and TRBJ1-6, with D possibly being TRBD1 (5 bases). V was shortened by 11 bases and J by 9 bases, with 11 bases between the two germline ends. The CDR3 loop spans 11 amino acids. CDR1 is SNHLY, CDR2 FYNNEI, per germline. CDR3 bases: TGTGCCCAAATCGGGGGTTCACCCCTCCACTTT. This gives the protein CAQIGGSPLHF.

The rearrangement links TRBV7-2 to TRBJ1-2; a weak D match, TRBD1 (6 bases). Per germline, CDR1 SGHTA and CDR2 FQGNSA. The CDR3 has 15 residues. Trimming cost V 1 base and J 5 bases, with 14 bases left between them. The CDR3 reads CASSLDAGARYGYTF. CDR3 in DNA: TGTGCCAGCAGCTTAGATGCGGGGGCGCGGTATGGCTACACCTTC. Supplemented by reference TRBV7-2 and TRBJ1-2, the full variable domain reads GAGVSQSPSNKVTEKGKDVELRCDPISGHTALYWYRQSLGQGLEFLIYFQGNSAPDKSGLPSDRFSAERTGGSVSTLTIQRTQQEDSAVYLCASSLDAGARYGYTFGSGTRLTVV.

The J gene is TRBJ2-7, the V gene TRBV27; 8 positions agree with TRBD2. CDR1 and CDR2 from the germline V gene are MNHEY and SMNVEV (reference sequence). V shed 0 bases and J 2 bases; nucleotides not matched to a gene: 3. This CDR3 spans 15 amino acids. For the CDR3, the DNA is TGTGCCAGCAGTTTATCAGCGGGGGCCACCTACGAGCAGTACTTC. It is translated as CASSLSAGATYEQYF.

The J gene is TRBJ2-3, the V gene TRBV6-5; unclear D gene. Germline CDR1 MNHEY, CDR2 SVGAGI. Trimming cost V 2 bases and J 2 bases, with 8 bases left between them. The CDR3 has 14 amino acids. The DNA of the CDR3 is TGTGCCAGCAGTTACGGTCAGAACACAGATACGCAGTATTTT. It encodes CASSYGQNTDTQYF.

This chain links TRBV19 with TRBJ1-5; possible D gene TRBD1, 6 bases. V lost 4 bases and J lost 2, with 12 bases in between. The CDR3 totals 15 residues. In germline, CDR1 is LNHDA, CDR2 SQIVND (reference sequence). The DNA of the CDR3 is TGTGCCAGTAGTACCTGGGACATCGGCAATCAGCCCCAGCATTTT. As protein: CASSTWDIGNQPQHF.

The chain has TRBV7-9 and TRBJ1-1; D may be TRBD1 (5 bases). CDR1 and CDR2 from the germline V gene are SEHNR and FQNEAQ (reference sequence). Trimming left V 3 bases short and J 0 bases short, with 23 bases between. CDR3 size: 19 residues. The CDR3 DNA follows: TGTGCCAGCAGCTTGGTTACTCTCTCCGGTGCGGGGGTGAACACTGAAGCTTTCTTT. It translates to CASSLVTLSGAGVNTEAFF.

The chain employs TRBV18 and TRBJ1-1; TRBD1 matches at 12 bases. V lost 7 bases, J lost 5 bases, and 11 bases stayed unmatched. This CDR3 region has 16 residues. Germline-derived CDR1 and CDR2 are KGHSH and LQKENI. The CDR3 loop is CASFRDRGRRGTEAFF. CDR3 nucleotide sequence: TGTGCCAGCTTCCGGGACAGGGGGCGAAGGGGTACTGAAGCTTTCTTT.

The chain couples TRBV9 to TRBJ2-7; tentatively, D is TRBD2 (7 bases). Trimming stripped 0 bases from V and 0 bases from J, with 13 bases between. The CDR3 sequence is 16 residues long. Per the germline V gene, CDR1 is SGDLS and CDR2 is YYNGEE. CDR3 sequence reads: CASSVAGRGASYEQYF. The CDR3 nucleotides are TGTGCCAGCAGCGTAGCTGGACGGGGGGCCTCCTACGAGCAGTACTTC.

This chain connects TRBV24-1 to TRBJ2-7; a possible D gene is TRBD1 (6 bases). V was shortened by 5 bases and J by 1 base, with 11 bases between the two germline ends. Germline lookup yields CDR1 KGHDR and CDR2 SFDVKD. The CDR3 extends over 14 amino acids. This CDR3 is CATSASGTSYEQYF. CDR3 in DNA: TGTGCCACCAGTGCCTCGGGGACATCCTACGAGCAGTACTTC.

The rearrangement links TRBV7-9 to TRBJ1-3; D gene uncertain. Germline assignment: CDR1 SEHNR and CDR2 FQNEAQ (reference sequence). V shed 4 bases and J shed 0 bases, with 4 bases lying between them. The CDR3 spans 13 residues. The chain's CDR3 is CASSWSSGNTIYF. The DNA for the CDR3 is TGTGCCAGCAGCTGGAGCTCTGGAAACACCATATATTTT.

In its sample, this clone was seen once. This rearrangement joins TRBV7-2 to TRBJ1-2, with TRBD1 identical over 10 bases. Germline assignment: CDR1 SGHTA and CDR2 FQGNSA. The CDR3 spans 15 residues. Trimming at V came to 7 bases and at J to 6 bases, leaving 11 bases not matched to a gene. The CDR3 loop reads CASIFRTGGINGYTF. DNA for the CDR3: TGTGCCAGCATTTTCAGGACAGGGGGGATTAATGGCTACACCTTC.

The chain has TRBV6-5 and TRBJ2-7; 8 bases map to TRBD1. Trimming took 7 bases from V and 6 from J; bases not matched to a gene: 14. This CDR3 contains 15 residues. Germline V gene sequence: CDR1 MNHEY, CDR2 SVGAGI. The CDR3 DNA is TGTGCCAGCACAATTACCTGGACAGGGAGGTCCGAGCAGTACTTC. Its protein is CASTITWTGRSEQYF.